This T cell receptor beta chain was sequenced in a study of T cells after yellow fever vaccination. Study results and caveats: Most primary-vaccination clones reappeared after the booster (approximately 96% CD4, roughly 88% CD8). A minor fraction of clonotypes spanned both CD4 and CD8 compartments.

This clonotype was counted ten times or more. Its target is not known. Template-switching 5'RACE yielded the TCR cDNA; a universal primer site and UMIs were added in the process. TCRdb recomputed calls from the 5' RACE reads with MiXCR, one row per CDR3 protein. The table lists about 500,000 distinct CDR3 sequences, less than 20% of them singletons. The length of the CDR3 is 16 residues. CDR1 and CDR2 from the germline V gene are SGHTA and FQGNSA. V lost 5 bases, J lost 1 base, and 15 bases lay in between. J is TRBJ2-1 and V is TRBV7-2; possible D gene TRBD2, 6 bases. Sequences were derived from PBMCs, sampled roughly 5 days after the first yellow fever vaccination. This TCR came from a man in his late teens or twenties who received the YFV17D yellow fever vaccine. CDR3 residues: CASSAPGGPSYNEQFF. The DNA of the CDR3 is TGTGCCAGCAGCGCCCCCGGGGGACCTTCCTACAATGAGCAGTTCTTC.